The rows below give T cell receptor beta chains drawn from one sample of a study of T cells in Graves' hyperthyroidism and ophthalmopathy. One entry per CDR3 protein results from TCRdb running MiXCR on the multiplex PCR reads. The data show 600,000 to 650,000 distinct CDR3 sequences, under 20% seen once. The sequenced sample consisted of blood. The receptors stem from a woman between 25 and 40 years old with Graves' hyperthyroidism. The CDR3 runs from the conserved cysteine through the conserved F or W. The D gene is left open where the match is weak. Expanded clones get a size class; other rows say once, few or many, or leave the size out.

D gene | J gene | V gene | CDR3 length | clone size | CDR3 protein | CDR3 DNA
. | TRBJ2-5 | TRBV28 | 12 | . | CASSPLGQGEDF | TGTGCCAGCTCTCCCCTAGGTCAGGGCGAGGACTTC
. | TRBJ1-2 | TRBV4-2 | 16 | . | CASSQVGTARGYGYTF | TGTGCCAGCAGCCAAGTCGGGACTGCGCGTGGCTATGGCTACACCTTC
. | TRBJ1-1 | TRBV15 | 12 | few | CATSRDSDEAFF | TGTGCCACCAGCAGAGATTCCGATGAAGCTTTCTTT
TRBD2 | TRBJ2-7 | TRBV25-1 | 15 | . | CASSLTLSGAYEQYF | TGTGCCAGCAGCTTGACCCTTAGCGGGGCCTACGAGCAGTACTTC
. | TRBJ2-1 | TRBV6-5 | 17 | many | CASSYSWVHRSYNEQFF | TGTGCCAGCAGTTACTCATGGGTCCACCGCTCCTACAATGAGCAGTTCTTC
TRBD1 | TRBJ1-1 | TRBV9 | 15 | . | CASSVGGQVGGGAFF | TGTGCCAGCAGCGTTGGGGGACAGGTCGGGGGGGGAGCTTTCTTT
. | TRBJ2-7 | TRBV28 | 14 | few | CASSLLGDLQEQYF | TGTGCCAGCAGCCTGCTCGGGGATTTGCAGGAGCAGTACTTC
. | TRBJ2-7 | TRBV5-1 | 14 | many | CASTFGRGIYEQYF | TGCGCCAGCACCTTCGGCAGGGGCATCTACGAGCAGTACTTC
. | TRBJ2-3 | TRBV11-2 | 13 | few | CASSPLRANTQYF | TGTGCCAGCAGCCCCTTGCGGGCGAATACGCAGTATTTT
. | TRBJ1-1 | TRBV18 | 16 | many | CASSPASGYGRTEAFF | TGTGCCAGCTCGCCAGCCAGCGGTTATGGTAGGACTGAAGCTTTCTTT
. | TRBJ2-7 | TRBV14 | 14 | . | CASSQYYRAYEQYF | TGTGCCAGCAGCCAATATTACAGGGCCTACGAGCAGTACTTC
TRBD2 | TRBJ2-7 | TRBV30 | 16 | many | CAWSGGGLREGYEQYF | TGTGCCTGGAGTGGAGGGGGTTTGCGGGAGGGTTACGAGCAGTACTTC
TRBD1 | TRBJ2-7 | TRBV6-1 | 15 | . | CASSEIGTGTYEQYF | TGTGCCAGCAGTGAAATTGGGACAGGAACCTACGAGCAGTACTTC
. | TRBJ2-7 | TRBV20-1 | 15 | many | CSARDIQGSSYEQYF | TGCAGTGCTAGAGATATCCAGGGATCATCCTACGAGCAGTACTTC
TRBD1 | TRBJ1-2 | TRBV6-1 | 15 | few | CASSFTDRANYGYTF | TGTGCCAGCAGTTTCACCGACAGGGCCAACTATGGCTACACCTTC
. | TRBJ2-1 | TRBV12-3/TRBV12-4 | 13 | many | CASTKQGRNEQFF | TGTGCCAGCACCAAACAGGGTAGAAATGAGCAGTTCTTC
TRBD1 | TRBJ2-7 | TRBV24-1 | 15 | many | CATSDPGTGYYEQYF | TGTGCCACCAGTGACCCCGGGACAGGGTACTACGAGCAGTACTTC
. | TRBJ2-3 | TRBV7-2 | 18 | many | CASSKHPPGGMRTDTQYF | TGTGCCAGCAGCAAACATCCGCCTGGCGGGATGAGGACAGATACGCAGTATTTT
. | TRBJ1-2 | TRBV4-2 | 15 | . | CASSQRPGANYGYTF | TGTGCCAGCAGCCAACGGCCAGGGGCTAACTATGGCTACACCTTC
TRBD1 | TRBJ2-3 | TRBV12-3/TRBV12-4 | 19 | many | CASSLPPLQGASSTDTQYF | TGTGCCAGCAGTTTACCACCACTACAGGGGGCATCTAGCACAGATACGCAGTATTTT
TRBD1 | TRBJ2-2 | TRBV2 | 16 | . | CASSRRGPGGTGELFF | TGTGCCAGCAGCCGACGGGGTCCAGGGGGCACCGGGGAGCTGTTTTTT
. | TRBJ2-3 | TRBV2 | 14 | many | CASSEGRLADTQYF | TGTGCCAGCAGTGAAGGGAGGCTGGCAGATACGCAGTATTTT
TRBD1 | TRBJ1-4 | TRBV2 | 17 | many | CASSSRWDRDLNEKLFF | TGTGCCAGCAGTTCACGGTGGGACAGGGACCTTAATGAAAAACTGTTTTTT
. | TRBJ1-2 | TRBV27 | 12 | many | CASRNPVYGYTF | TGTGCCAGCAGGAATCCCGTCTATGGCTACACCTTC
. | TRBJ1-5 | TRBV19 | 13 | . | CATGGWGNQPQHF | TGTGCCACCGGAGGGTGGGGCAATCAGCCCCAGCATTTT
. | TRBJ2-3 | TRBV6-1 | 12 | few | CAIRATTDTQYF | TGTGCCATCAGGGCCACCACAGATACGCAGTATTTT
TRBD1 | TRBJ2-7 | TRBV11-2 | 15 | many | CASSLVPGGPNEQYF | TGTGCCAGCAGCTTAGTTCCAGGGGGCCCCAACGAGCAGTACTTC
. | TRBJ2-3 | TRBV28 | 15 | few | CASSPTMQATDTQYF | TGTGCCAGCAGTCCAACTATGCAGGCCACAGATACGCAGTATTTT
. | TRBJ2-7 | TRBV7-2 | 14 | few | CASSLVGADYEQYF | TGTGCCAGCAGCTTAGTCGGGGCTGACTACGAGCAGTACTTC
TRBD1 | TRBJ2-7 | TRBV7-9 | 16 | many | CASSQRPGTVSYEQYF | TGTGCCAGCAGCCAACGTCCCGGGACAGTCTCCTACGAGCAGTACTTC
TRBD2 | TRBJ2-1 | TRBV29-1 | 16 | few | CSAVTGTSGSVYEQFF | TGCAGCGCAGTAACCGGGACTAGCGGGAGTGTTTATGAGCAGTTCTTC
TRBD1 | TRBJ2-7 | TRBV3-1 | 14 | many | CASSRTTGGYEQYF | TGTGCCAGCAGCCGGACGACAGGGGGCTACGAGCAGTACTTC
. | TRBJ2-3 | TRBV20-1 | 15 | many | CSASTSGLETDTQYF | TGCAGTGCTAGTACAAGCGGGCTAGAGACAGATACGCAGTATTTT
TRBD2 | TRBJ2-7 | TRBV30 | 14 | few | CAWSGRDYSYEQYF | TGTGCCTGGAGTGGTAGGGACTACTCCTACGAGCAGTACTTC
. | TRBJ2-3 | TRBV7-2 | 15 | many | CASSWGGTATDTQYF | TGTGCCAGCAGTTGGGGTGGCACGGCCACAGATACGCAGTATTTT
TRBD1 | TRBJ1-1 | TRBV6-1 | 16 | many | CASSERERQGATEAFF | TGTGCCAGCAGTGAAAGAGAGAGACAGGGGGCGACTGAAGCTTTCTTT
. | TRBJ2-5 | TRBV20-1 | 14 | few | CSAIPSNSQETQYF | TGCAGTGCTATTCCTAGCAACTCTCAAGAGACCCAGTACTTC
. | TRBJ2-7 | TRBV28 | 15 | . | CASRRTGTTSYEQYF | TGTGCCAGCAGGAGGACAGGGACTACCTCCTACGAGCAGTACTTC
. | TRBJ1-5 | TRBV11-1 | 13 | many | CASSLDSHQPQHF | TGTGCCAGCAGCCTAGACAGCCATCAGCCCCAGCATTTT
TRBD1 | TRBJ1-2 | TRBV6-1 | 15 | few | CASRAPDRDSYGYTF | TGTGCCAGCAGGGCACCGGACAGGGATTCCTATGGCTACACCTTC
. | TRBJ2-5 | TRBV20-1 | 11 | many | CSAQSQETQYF | TGCAGTGCGCAGAGTCAAGAGACCCAGTACTTC
. | TRBJ2-7 | TRBV12-3/TRBV12-4 | 15 | many | CASSCRPMGFYEQYF | TGTGCCAGCAGTTGCCGGCCAATGGGGTTCTACGAGCAGTACTTC
. | TRBJ1-2 | TRBV27 | 13 | . | CASSFGAGSGYTF | TGTGCCAGCAGTTTTGGAGCAGGCTCTGGCTACACCTTC